This T cell receptor (beta chain) was found in a study of T cells in Graves' hyperthyroidism and ophthalmopathy. Study-level points and caveats: Ophthalmopathy and stable hyperthyroidism were separated by a 13 V-J model. Most clonotypes expanded in the thyroid (above 0.001) were also present in blood.

A word on this clonotype: Its specificity is not known.

A patient was excluded if there was uncontrolled infection, other autoimmune disease, pregnancy or lactation. This sample holds PBMCs from roughly 10 ml fresh peripheral blood. Regions amplified from RNA transcripts were the TCR beta CDR3 regions. First-round RT-PCR of the TCR CDR3 relied on the HTBI primer set. TCRdb used MiXCR to reprocess the multiplex PCR reads, holding one entry per CDR3 protein. The sample consists of 300,000 to 500,000 distinct CDR3 sequences, around 15% of them appearing once. J gave up 4 bases and V 1 base, and 1 base lay outside the gene matches. The CDR3 totals 14 residues. Germline CDR1 is MGHDK and CDR2 is SYGVNS.

This receptor was identified in a man aged 50 to 60 with Graves' ophthalmopathy. The specimen sequenced was blood. This chain links TRBV25-1 with TRBJ2-3, with 8 bases aligning to TRBD1. CDR3 sequence (DNA): TGTGCCAGCAGTGAATCAGGGGGCGCAGATACGCAGTATTTT. Encoded protein: CASSESGGADTQYF.